Detailed here is one T cell receptor beta chain. Its recognized antigen is unknown. No qualities accompany the bases; no much larger clone lies one base away. The data are from a study of shared clonotypes between healthy human individuals (TCRdb year 2020). Context from the whole study: The cohort comprised a couple of women and a few men aged 18 to 49 years. Different laboratories and diverse techniques were used to prepare libraries and sequence TCR repertoires, to increase sequencing depth and limit assay-specific biases. For each donor, CD4 naive and CD4 memory were each given three plates, CD8 naive was given two plates, and CD8 memory was given one plate. Leukapheresis yielded between about 0.9 and 8.9 billion PBMCs per donor. The study deeply sequenced blood TCR repertoires of five healthy adults to estimate repertoire size and the extent of clonotype sharing between individuals. Here is what the overall study found, with its caveats: When several donors were compared, the shared fraction of clonotypes was approximately 5% for naive CD4, 3.5% for naive CD8, about 2.5% for memory CD4, and less than 0.45% for memory CD8. The genetic and exposure-history diversity represented was limited by the small number of donors. Even with the large sequencing depth, rarefaction of the sorted-subset datasets indicated that sequencing was incomplete. Larger estimated clonotype richness was generally found for naive subsets than for memory subsets. Only blood was sampled, and tissue TCR repertoires likely differ from those in blood. Higher generation probabilities were observed for clonotypes shared by all four sorted-subset donors than for non-shared clonotypes. Pairwise subsampling indicated that sequencing depth was expected to affect the degree of clonotype sharing among donors.

Using the deep immunoSEQ assay, TCR CDR3 regions were amplified from genomic DNA by multiplex PCR. Genomic DNA extracted from each cell subset was distributed evenly over all wells of several immunoSEQ 96-well plates, and each plate served as one replicate. For sorted subsets, each replicate PCR was loaded with about 0.2 ug genomic DNA, equivalent to 25,000 to 35,000 T cell genomes. Purified libraries were quantified with a Qubit 3.0 fluorometer, sized on a Bioanalyzer 2100, and re-quantified with the KAPA Library Quantification kit. Each immunoSEQ 96-well plate was sequenced on its own single-read 150-cycle Illumina NextSeq 550 flow cell. The study's own analysis went as follows. Because only junctional sequences without quality scores were contained in the immunoSEQ output, filtering matching that applied to full-length reads could not be performed. To assign V/J genes and CDR3, sequences were annotated using PyIR, a Python wrapper for IgBLAST v1.9, with IMGT germline references. Reads were removed for weak V/J assignments (E-value above 1e-6), missing CDR3, stop codons, out-of-frame junctions, or ambiguous translated residues. V3J clonotypes were defined as sequences sharing the same inferred V gene, J gene, and CDR3 amino acid sequence. Percentage overlap between repertoires was calculated by dividing the number of shared unique clonotypes by the size of the smaller repertoire. Three approaches were used to assess repertoire richness: RTK rarefaction, the Chao1 estimator, and Recon v2.1 estimates of unobserved clonotypes. Generation probabilities were computed with OLGA for all TCRbeta clonotypes obtained by the gDNA method from a handful of donors. TCRdb holds this immuneACCESS table with in-frame rearrangements only. Some clones are missing; in checked studies, unresolved V genes explain under half, and the rest has no known cause. V and J calls and clone size come straight from that table; D and trimming were deduced from the DNA. This sample comprises a few million clones, approximately 95% of them detected only once. Of the sample, roughly 0.13% falls within the top ten clones.

The donors were healthy, HIV-negative adults who had no recently reported acute infections or vaccinations. Only Caucasian adults living in Nashville, Tennessee, USA were represented among the donors. CD4+ T cells were enriched through magnetic negative selection, after which naive cells were positively selected on CD45RA and the remaining negative fraction served as the memory subset. Blood was collected by leukapheresis, and PBMCs were isolated by Ficoll-Histopaque density gradient centrifugation and then cryopreserved in liquid nitrogen vapor phase. Purity and quantity of every magnetically sorted T cell population were checked by analytical flow cytometry. Genomic DNA was isolated from each sorted fraction and quantified by UV absorbance on a Nanodrop 2000c. Sequences SNHLY (CDR1) and FYNNEI (CDR2) are obtained from the germline V gene. V is shortened by 4 bases, J by 0 bases, and the region joining them spans 6 bases. The CDR3 measures 14 amino acids from cysteine to phenylalanine. Just CDR3 DNA is preserved here, 42 bases in frame from base 1.

The sequence was collected from a man aged 18 to 30 in good health. This chain is built from TRBV2 and TRBJ1-4, with an unclear D gene assignment. What was sequenced was naive CD4+ T cells sorted from blood. The cell subset or site label of this sample denotes: CD45RA+ positively selected. The CDR3 here reads CASSVLPTNEKLFF. The nucleotide sequence is given as TGTGCCAGCAGTGTACTCCCAACTAATGAAAAACTGTTTTTT.